Listed here are 16 T cell receptor beta chains from one sample, sequenced in a study of early T cells in non-severe SARS-CoV-2 infection. TCRdb analysed the 5' RACE reads with MiXCR anew, one entry per CDR3 protein. The data hold around 25,000 distinct CDR3 sequences, with 4% to 4.5% observed a single time. The sequenced sample consisted of whole blood. The receptors derive from an adult who was a healthcare worker with PCR-confirmed SARS-CoV-2 infection or an uninfected control (not recorded which).

At least ten counts were recorded for this clonotype. The chain employs TRBV20-1 and TRBJ2-7; TRBD2 agrees at 13 bases. V lost 5 bases and J lost 6; bases outside the gene matches: 10. Germline V lookup: CDR1 DFQATT, CDR2 SNEGSKA (reference sequence). The CDR3 has 15 residues. CDR3 DNA sequence: TGCAGTGCTTCCTGGACTAGCGGGAGAAAAGGCGAGCAGTACTTC. It codes for CSASWTSGRKGEQYF.

The chain's CDR3 is CASSEYPGWNTEAFF. The CDR3 nucleotides are TGTGCCAGCAGTGAATACCCAGGGTGGAACACTGAAGCTTTCTTT. This rearrangement joins TRBV25-1 to TRBJ1-1; D perhaps matches TRBD1 (5 bases). CDR1 and CDR2 from the germline V gene are MGHDK and SYGVNS. The CDR3 runs to 15 residues. Deletions cut 0 bases from V and 1 base from J, with 9 bases between.

In this sample, this clonotype turned up many times. The CDR3 region is CASSDGQGARDEQFF. The CDR3 DNA reads TGTGCCAGCAGCGATGGACAGGGGGCGCGGGATGAGCAGTTCTTC. J is TRBJ2-1 and V is TRBV28, with 11 positions matching TRBD1. The CDR3 sequence is 15 residues long. Trimming took 6 bases from V and 8 from J; bases not matched to a gene: 9. Germline V gene sequence: CDR1 MDHEN, CDR2 SYDVKM.

The chain links TRBV9 to TRBJ2-1; D is ambiguous. The CDR3 is 14 amino acids. In germline, CDR1 is SGDLS, CDR2 YYNGEE. V dropped 2 bases and J dropped 8 bases, with 14 bases sitting between them. The CDR3 protein is CASSVGTTNYEQFF. The CDR3 DNA reads as TGTGCCAGCAGCGTTGGTACTACCAACTATGAGCAGTTCTTC.

This clonotype was detected only a few times. The chain recombines TRBV7-9 with TRBJ2-7, with 7 bases aligning to TRBD1. V trimming: 2 bases; J trimming: 5 bases; junction bases outside the gene matches: 6. This CDR3 comprises 14 residues. In germline, CDR1 is SEHNR, CDR2 FQNEAQ (reference sequence). The CDR3 here is CASSLTGVVDEQYF. CDR3 in DNA: TGTGCCAGCAGCTTAACAGGGGTAGTCGACGAGCAGTACTTC.

This clonotype was found once. The chain has TRBV7-6 and TRBJ2-7, with D possibly being TRBD2 (6 bases). Per the germline V gene, CDR1 is SGHVS and CDR2 is FNYEAQ. Trimming left V 3 bases short and J 6 bases short, with 6 bases between. This CDR3 is 11 amino acids long. CDR3 DNA: TGTGCCAGCAGCTTGCGGGGCGAGCAGTACTTC. Protein sequence: CASSLRGEQYF.

This clonotype occurred many times. The chain uses TRBV12-3 or TRBV12-4 and TRBJ1-1; 8 bases line up with TRBD1. With 5 bases clipped from V and 1 base from J, the junction kept 3 bases outside the gene matches. This CDR3 is 14 amino acids long. CDR3 DNA sequence: TGTGCCAGCAGTACAGGGGGGGAGAACACTGAAGCTTTCTTT. Protein product: CASSTGGENTEAFF.

The chain joins TRBV20-1 to TRBJ1-5; D ambiguous. This CDR3 contains 15 residues. Between the trimmed V and J ends, which lost 0 bases and 0 bases, there was a span of 9 bases. Germline-derived CDR1 and CDR2 are DFQATT and SNEGSKA (reference sequence). The CDR3 sequence: CSARDVGYSNQPQHF. CDR3 nucleotide sequence: TGCAGTGCTAGAGATGTAGGGTATAGCAATCAGCCCCAGCATTTT.

This sequence joins TRBV12-3 or TRBV12-4 and TRBJ2-3; 7 bases are a match to TRBD2. Trimming at V came to 0 bases and at J to 3 bases, leaving 3 bases not matched to a gene. This CDR3 spans 15 amino acids. The CDR3 nucleotides are TGTGCCAGCAGTTTAGCCAGCGGGAAGACAGATACGCAGTATTTT. Translating gives CASSLASGKTDTQYF.

This clonotype was observed at least ten times. The CDR3 nucleotides read TGTGCCAGCAGCTTGGTGGGCACAGGTTCACCCCTCCACTTT. Amino acid sequence: CASSLVGTGSPLHF. V and J are TRBV5-4 and TRBJ1-6; possible D gene TRBD1, 5 bases. The CDR3 runs 14 residues. The germline V and J ends were trimmed by 0 bases and 9 bases, with 10 bases remaining between them. The V gene's germline CDR1 is SGHNT and CDR2 YYREEE (reference sequence).

This clonotype was seen ten or more times. The V gene is TRBV10-2, the J gene TRBJ2-7; D gene unclear. The CDR3 runs to 15 residues. The V end lost 2 bases, the J end lost 0 bases, and 11 bases lay between the germline ends. In germline, CDR1 is WSHSY, CDR2 SAAADI. The CDR3 loop is CASSETMGRSYEQYF. CDR3 nucleotide sequence: TGCGCCAGCAGTGAGACAATGGGTCGCTCCTACGAGCAGTACTTC.

This clonotype was counted ten times or more. V usage is TRBV29-1 and J usage is TRBJ2-6, with D maybe TRBD2 (5 bases). V was cut by 4 bases and J by 2 bases, with 6 bases left in between. Germline V gene data show CDR1 as SQVTM and CDR2 as ANQGSEA. This CDR3 comprises 13 residues. The CDR3 DNA reads TGCAGCGTTGCGGGGACTGGGGCCAACGTCCTGACTTTC. Amino acid sequence: CSVAGTGANVLTF. The full variable domain, completed using reference TRBV29-1 and TRBJ2-6, is SAVISQKPSRDICQRGTSLTIQCQVDSQVTMMFWYRQQPGQSLTLIATANQGSEATYESGFVIDKFPISRPNLTFSTLTVSNMSPEDSSIYLCSVAGTGANVLTFGAGSRLTVL.

At least ten counts were recorded for this clonotype. This chain connects TRBV27 to TRBJ2-5, with 9 bases lining up with TRBD1. In germline, CDR1 is MNHEY, CDR2 SMNVEV (reference sequence). With 2 bases clipped from V and 2 bases from J, the junction kept 0 bases outside the gene matches. This CDR3 contains 14 residues. The CDR3 spells CASSLDRGQETQYF. The DNA for the CDR3 is TGTGCCAGCAGTTTAGACAGGGGGCAAGAGACCCAGTACTTC.

This clonotype was detected many times. The chain uses TRBV20-1 and TRBJ1-1; D unclear. Looked up from germline, CDR1 is DFQATT and CDR2 is SNEGSKA (reference sequence). Trimming cost V 2 bases and J 2 bases, with 6 bases left between them. CDR3 length equals 12 residues. The CDR3 DNA follows: TGCAGTGCTAGAAGGCCCAACACTGAAGCTTTCTTT. Translation gives CSARRPNTEAFF.

This clonotype was counted ten times or more. This sequence joins TRBV7-9 and TRBJ2-7; unclear D gene. Germline V gene data show CDR1 as SEHNR and CDR2 as FQNEAQ (reference sequence). The CDR3 has 15 amino acids. Trimming stripped 1 base from V and 2 bases from J, with 12 bases between. The CDR3 DNA reads TGTGCCAGCAGCTTAGATGAAATACCAACCTACGAGCAGTACTTC. Translation gives CASSLDEIPTYEQYF.

The chain couples TRBV20-1 to TRBJ2-7; possible D gene TRBD2, 6 bases. The CDR3 loop spans 13 amino acids. The ends were cut back, 3 bases at V and 3 bases at J, with 12 bases in the middle. Germline V gene data show CDR1 as DFQATT and CDR2 as SNEGSKA (reference sequence). CDR3 sequence reads: CSARGGIDYEQYF. In DNA form, the CDR3 reads TGCAGTGCTAGGGGCGGGATAGACTACGAGCAGTACTTC.